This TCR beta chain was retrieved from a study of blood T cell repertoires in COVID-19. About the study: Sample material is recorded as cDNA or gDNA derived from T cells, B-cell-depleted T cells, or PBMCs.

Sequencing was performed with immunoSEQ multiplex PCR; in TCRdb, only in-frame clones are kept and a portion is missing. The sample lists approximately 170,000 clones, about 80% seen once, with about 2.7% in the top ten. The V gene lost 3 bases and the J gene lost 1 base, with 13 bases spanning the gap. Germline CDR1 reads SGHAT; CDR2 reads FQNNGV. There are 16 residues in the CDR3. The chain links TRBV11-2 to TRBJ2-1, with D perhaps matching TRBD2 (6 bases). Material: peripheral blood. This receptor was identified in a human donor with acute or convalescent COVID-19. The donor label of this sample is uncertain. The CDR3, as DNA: TGTGCCAGCAGCTTCGGGGGACGCGGTTCCTACAATGAGCAGTTCTTC. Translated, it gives CASSFGGRGSYNEQFF.